This record concerns one T cell receptor (beta chain) sequence. What antigen it recognizes has not been identified. Base qualities were left out, and no much larger clone turns up one base away. The data belong to a study of radiation and T cells in renal cell carcinoma (dated by TCRdb to 2018 to 2020). Some background on the complete study: Samples were obtained from a clinical trial, in which 15 Gy stereotactic body radiation therapy was delivered to primary renal cell carcinomas and nephrectomy was performed 4 weeks later. Across all 50 or so samples, 3.5 million to 4.5 million unique CDR3 nucleotide sequences encoding 2,658,974 unique CDR3 amino acid sequences were identified. TCR beta sequencing covered 55 or so samples in total, comprising some 25 tumors and roughly 27 peripheral blood samples.

What the authors observed across the whole study: With a single-armed trial design, the study had no way to address how radiation dose or scheduling affects the TCR repertoire. Because pretreatment tumor biopsies were not available, the baseline intratumoral presence of clonotypes could not be determined. In blood, the top tumor clonotypes increased from baseline to 2 weeks after radiation and then shrank by 4 weeks, which suggests a temporary expansion of tumor-resident clones. Blood repertoire dynamics were not followed beyond 4 weeks after treatment.

Taken with the paper, the label for time point translates to: blood 2 weeks post-SBRT. Per the publication, the treatment or condition label means: 15 Gy SBRT to primary tumor, nephrectomy 4 weeks later. To follow tumor-enriched clonotypes, peripheral blood was collected serially from radiation-treated patients at baseline and again at 2 weeks and 4 weeks after SBRT. All patients had renal cell carcinoma with clear cell pathology. Genomic DNA for TCR sequencing was prepared using the QIAamp DNA Blood Mini Kit (Qiagen). Only samples passing all quality control checks were included in the analyses. TCR beta libraries were generated from genomic DNA with the immunoSEQ kit, following the manufacturer's recommendations. For library preparation, a first multiplex PCR was performed with proprietary primers, followed by a second PCR in which unique barcodes were added, and bead cleanups were performed after each round. A positive control reaction and a negative control reaction, both provided in the kit, were run with every batch of samples. The final libraries were assessed on an Agilent 4200 TapeStation D1000 ScreenTape, pooled by volume, and quantified by qPCR. Sequencing was performed on an Illumina NextSeq500 with a MidOutput 150-cycle cartridge, and 156 Read1 and 15 Index1 cycles were run with kit custom primers. The pooled library was loaded at about 1 pM, with a roughly 22% PhiX control spiked in. Turning to the authors' computational methods: Vendor-processed data were analyzed in R, with a clonotype defined as all T cells sharing the same CDR3 nucleotide sequence. For clone abundance analyses, frequencies were normalized to the 10,000 most abundant clones per sample. Public T cell clones, averaging fewer than five per sample, were removed before analysis. A difference in abundance of at least 32-fold between compartments was used to define tumor-enriched and baseline blood-enriched clonotypes. A beta-binomial differential abundance model was used to identify clonotypes that were expanded or contracted between blood time points. Tumor-blood repertoire similarity was measured with the Baroni-Urbani and Buser coefficient, and group comparisons used two-tailed Wilcoxon tests in R. TCRdb obtained this table from immuneACCESS and retained in-frame rearrangements with V and J assigned. These tables miss some clones; where compared with another copy, unresolved V genes account for less than half of the shortfall, and the remainder is unexplained. The V and J calls and clone size were taken over from that table, and D and trimming were inferred from the DNA. The sample data list roughly 80,000 clones, and about 86% of these were observed just once. In total, the top ten clones hold about 22% of the sample.

From its cysteine to its phenylalanine, the CDR3 spans 15 amino acids. Kept here is only the CDR3 DNA, which spans 45 bases and is read in frame from base 1. For this chain, trimming is 3 bases at the V end and 4 bases at the J end, and the number of junction bases without a gene match is 4. From a lookup of the germline V gene, CDR1 and CDR2 are ENHRY and SYGVKD. The sequence joins TRBV10-3 to TRBJ1-5, with TRBD1 identical over 9 junction bases. This clonotype was sampled from a woman between 50 and 59 years old with renal cell carcinoma. The specimen was blood, collected from a patient whose treatment included radiotherapy and nephrectomy. At the DNA level, the sequence is TGTGCCATCAGTGAAGTTGGACAGGGGAATCAGCCCCAGCATTTT. This codes for CAISEVGQGNQPQHF.